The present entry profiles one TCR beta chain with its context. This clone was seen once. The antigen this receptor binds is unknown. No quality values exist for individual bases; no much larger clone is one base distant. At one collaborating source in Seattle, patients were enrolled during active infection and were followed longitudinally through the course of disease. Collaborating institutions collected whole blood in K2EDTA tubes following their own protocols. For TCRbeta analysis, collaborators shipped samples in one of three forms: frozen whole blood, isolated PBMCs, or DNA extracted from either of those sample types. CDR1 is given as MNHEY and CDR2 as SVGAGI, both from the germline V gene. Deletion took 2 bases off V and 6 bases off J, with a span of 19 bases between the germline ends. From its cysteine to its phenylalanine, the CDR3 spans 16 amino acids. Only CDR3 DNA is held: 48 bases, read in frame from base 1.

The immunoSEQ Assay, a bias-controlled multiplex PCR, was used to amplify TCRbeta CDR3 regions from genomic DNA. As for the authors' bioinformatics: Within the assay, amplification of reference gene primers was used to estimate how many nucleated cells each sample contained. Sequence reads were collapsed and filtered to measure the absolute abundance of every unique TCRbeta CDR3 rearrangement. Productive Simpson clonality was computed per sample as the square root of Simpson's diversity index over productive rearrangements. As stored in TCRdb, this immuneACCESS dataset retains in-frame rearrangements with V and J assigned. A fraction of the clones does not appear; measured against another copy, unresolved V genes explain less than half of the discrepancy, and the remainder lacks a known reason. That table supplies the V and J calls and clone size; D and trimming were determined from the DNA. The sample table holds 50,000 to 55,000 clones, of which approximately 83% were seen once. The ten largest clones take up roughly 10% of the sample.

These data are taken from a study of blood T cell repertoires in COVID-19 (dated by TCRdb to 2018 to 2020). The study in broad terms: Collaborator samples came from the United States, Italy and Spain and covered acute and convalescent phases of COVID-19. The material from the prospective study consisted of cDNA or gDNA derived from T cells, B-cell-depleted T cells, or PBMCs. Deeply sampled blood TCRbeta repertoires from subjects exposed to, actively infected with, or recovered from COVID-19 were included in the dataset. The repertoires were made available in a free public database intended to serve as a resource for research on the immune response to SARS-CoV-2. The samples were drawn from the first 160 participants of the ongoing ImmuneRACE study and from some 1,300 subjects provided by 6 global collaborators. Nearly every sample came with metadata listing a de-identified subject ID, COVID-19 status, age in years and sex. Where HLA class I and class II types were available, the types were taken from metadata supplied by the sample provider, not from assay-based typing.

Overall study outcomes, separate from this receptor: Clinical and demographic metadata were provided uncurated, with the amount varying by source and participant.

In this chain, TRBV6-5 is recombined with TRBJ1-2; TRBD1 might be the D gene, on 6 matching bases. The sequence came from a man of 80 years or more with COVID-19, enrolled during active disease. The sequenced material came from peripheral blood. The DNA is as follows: TGTGCCAGCAGTTACACTGCACGACAGGTCAGCCATGGCTACACCTTC. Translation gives CASSYTARQVSHGYTF.